The source of this T cell receptor (beta chain) is a study of T cells in localized non-small cell lung cancer. The data were produced by immunoSEQ multiplex PCR, yet TCRdb's version contains in-frame clones alone and is incomplete. This table holds 1,500 to 2,000 clones, 15% to 20% found once. This clone has a handful of counts. Its specificity is not known. V lost 6 bases and J lost 6, with 12 bases in between. This CDR3 contains 13 residues. Germline CDR1 is MNHGY and CDR2 is SAAAGT. Study outcomes and limitations: Uninvolved nearby lung showed the greatest T cell clonality, exceeding that found in tumor.

Sequenced material: normal lung tissue next to the tumor, taken before any cancer treatment. The J gene is TRBJ2-1, the V gene TRBV6-8; D gene uncertain. This clonotype originated in a woman aged 40 to 75 with stage I lung adenocarcinoma. CDR3 amino acids: CASSRAFGNEQFF. The CDR3 region has the DNA TGTGCCAGCAGCCGCGCTTTCGGCAATGAGCAGTTCTTC.